The present T cell receptor beta chain was sequenced within a study of cytomegalovirus exposure and HLA in healthy donors. Study-wide results and caveats: The study put 150 or so TCR beta chains on its list as cytomegalovirus-associated. TCR beta sequences numbering around 15,000 were associated with HLA alleles at 0.05 false discovery rate in a later analysis.

Notes on this clone: Its antigen remains unknown.

With 60 Vbeta and 13 Jbeta primers, the PCR was carried out. Generated by immunoSEQ multiplex PCR, the TCRdb table keeps only in-frame clones and is missing some. The data show approximately 110,000 clones, under 85% seen once. The CDR3 totals 13 residues. CDR1 MNHEY and CDR2 SVGAGI come from the germline V gene. Trimming removed 4 bases from V and 2 bases from J, with 7 bases in between. The sequence was collected from a young man in good health and CMV-seronegative. The chain employs TRBV6-5 and TRBJ2-3; tentatively, D is TRBD2 (5 bases). The source material was PBMCs. This chain's CDR3 is CASSFRDTDTQYF. Here the CDR3 DNA reads TGTGCCAGCAGTTTTCGGGACACAGATACGCAGTATTTT.